A single sample gave rise to the 14 T cell receptor beta chains below, sequenced in a study of siplizumab effects on memory and regulatory T cells. Assay used: immunoSEQ multiplex PCR; TCRdb lists only in-frame clones, some missing. This sample has tens of thousands of clones; 79% occur once, and the top ten carry about 0.42%. Sequenced material: memory CD4+ T cells sorted from blood. These receptor sequences come from a human donor in good health.

J is TRBJ2-7 and V is TRBV2; 10 bases map to TRBD1. CDR1 is SNHLY, CDR2 FYNNEI, per germline. With 3 bases clipped from V and 6 bases from J, the junction kept 5 bases outside the gene matches. The CDR3 has 14 residues. This CDR3 is CASSEGTGASEQYF. The CDR3 nucleotides are TGTGCCAGCAGTGAGGGGACAGGGGCAAGCGAGCAGTACTTC.

The rearrangement uses TRBV5-1 and TRBJ2-2, with D possibly TRBD2 on 6 matching bases. In germline, CDR1 is SGHRS, CDR2 YFSETQ. The CDR3 runs 13 residues. Trimming stripped 4 bases from V and 5 bases from J, with 9 bases between. Written as DNA, the CDR3 is TGCGCCAGCAGCCCGCGGGAAACCGGGGAGCTGTTTTTT. Translation gives CASSPRETGELFF.

DNA for the CDR3: TGTGCCAGCACCAAACAGGGGTTGGGCAATCAGCCCCAGCATTTT. Encoded protein: CASTKQGLGNQPQHF. The chain recombines TRBV28 with TRBJ1-5; 7 positions match TRBD1. The germline V gene has CDR1 MDHEN and CDR2 SYDVKM. V shed 7 bases and J 2 bases; nucleotides not matched to a gene: 8. CDR3 length: 15 residues. Full variable domain (rest looked up from reference TRBV28 and TRBJ1-5): DVKVTQSSRYLVKRTGEKVFLECVQDMDHENMFWYRQDPGLGLRLIYFSYDVKMKEKGDIPEGYSVSREKKERFSLILESASTNQTSMYLCASTKQGLGNQPQHFGDGTRLSIL.

The chain recombines TRBV28 with TRBJ2-7; D assignment may be TRBD1 or TRBD2 (6 bases each). The CDR3 has 12 residues. The ends were cut back, 4 bases at V and 9 bases at J, with 13 bases in the middle. CDR1 is MDHEN and CDR2 is SYDVKM in the germline V gene. Here the CDR3 DNA reads TGTGCCAGCAGTTCCCAGGGGAGGAGGCAGTACTTC. Translated, it gives CASSSQGRRQYF. The complete variable domain, with remaining parts taken from reference TRBV28 and TRBJ2-7, reads DVKVTQSSRYLVKRTGEKVFLECVQDMDHENMFWYRQDPGLGLRLIYFSYDVKMKEKGDIPEGYSVSREKKERFSLILESASTNQTSMYLCASSSQGRRQYFGPGTRLTVT.

The chain joins TRBV4-2 to TRBJ2-7; 7 nucleotides match TRBD1. This CDR3 comprises 15 residues. The J segment lost 2 bases and the V segment lost 3 bases, leaving 7 bases of the junction unmatched. The germline V gene encodes CDR1 LGHNA and CDR2 YNFKEQ. In DNA, the CDR3 is TGTGCCAGCAGCCAGGTAGGGACAGCCCCCTACGAGCAGTACTTC. Translated: CASSQVGTAPYEQYF.

This chain connects TRBV5-6 to TRBJ2-5; 10 bases map to TRBD2. Germline V gene lookup returns CDR1 SGHDT and CDR2 YYEEEE. The V gene end was trimmed by 7 bases and the J gene end by 5 bases; junction bases not matched to a gene: 11. This CDR3 spans 15 amino acids. The CDR3 sequence: CASGVLAGAGETQYF. CDR3 nucleotides: TGTGCCAGCGGCGTGCTAGCGGGGGCTGGGGAGACCCAGTACTTC.

CDR3 coding DNA: TGTGCCAGCAGTTTAAGGGCAGCTTCGAACTATGGCTACACCTTC. Encoded protein: CASSLRAASNYGYTF. V gene TRBV27 combines with J gene TRBJ1-2; D gene uncertain. The V end lost 2 bases, the J end lost 2 bases, and 12 bases lay between the germline ends. The length of the CDR3 is 15 residues. In germline, CDR1 is MNHEY, CDR2 SMNVEV (reference sequence).

This clone has a single count. The V and J genes are TRBV10-3 and TRBJ2-3; D is possibly TRBD2 (6 bases). The CDR3 runs 13 residues. Germline V gives CDR1 ENHRY, CDR2 SYGVKD. Trimming took 6 bases from V and 0 from J, leaving 7 bases between them. The CDR3 bases are TGTGCCATCAGGAGCGGGAGCACAGATACGCAGTATTTT. It yields the protein CAIRSGSTDTQYF.

The chain couples TRBV7-2 to TRBJ2-5; unclear D gene. The end of the DNA fits TRBJ2-7 better, so the J call may be wrong. Germline CDR1 reads SGHTA; CDR2 reads FQGNSA. CDR3 length: 14 residues. DNA for the CDR3: TGTGCCAGCAGCTTAGGCGGACCTTCTAACGAGCAGTACTTC. Residues: CASSLGGPSNEQYF.

This sequence joins TRBV5-4 and TRBJ1-1, with D hard to call. CDR3 length: 16 residues. Germline loops: CDR1 SGHNT, CDR2 YYREEE (reference sequence). V was clipped by 0 bases and J by 1 base, with 13 bases between them. This chain's CDR3 is CASSLAGVAGNTEAFF. Here the CDR3 DNA reads TGTGCCAGCAGCTTGGCTGGGGTTGCGGGGAACACTGAAGCTTTCTTT.

This clone appeared a few times. CDR3 protein: CASRRFGQGIGEQYF. The CDR3 bases are TGTGCCAGCAGGAGATTCGGGCAGGGTATCGGCGAGCAGTACTTC. The V gene is TRBV5-4, the J gene TRBJ2-7; D might be TRBD1 (5 bases). This CDR3 is built from 15 residues. In germline, CDR1 is SGHNT, CDR2 YYREEE (reference sequence). V was pared by 5 bases and J by 6 bases, with 21 bases between.

CDR3 region: CASSVGQGNQPQHF. The CDR3 region has the DNA TGCGCCAGCAGCGTTGGACAGGGCAATCAGCCCCAGCATTTT. This rearrangement joins TRBV5-1 to TRBJ1-5; 7 bases are a match to TRBD1. V shed 4 bases, J shed 2 bases, and the junction held 3 bases outside the gene matches. Per the germline V gene, CDR1 is SGHRS and CDR2 is YFSETQ. The CDR3 extends over 14 amino acids.

V and J are TRBV30 and TRBJ1-1, with a tentative D call TRBD1 (5 bases). Trimming took off 0 bases at V and 4 bases at J, with 12 bases between the two ends. Per the germline V gene, CDR1 is GTSNPN and CDR2 is SVGIG (reference sequence). The CDR3 spans 14 residues. CDR3 amino acids: CAWSVFDSRTEAFF. Here the CDR3 DNA reads TGTGCCTGGAGTGTATTTGACAGCCGCACTGAAGCTTTCTTT.

This sequence joins TRBV7-9 and TRBJ1-1, with D possibly being TRBD1 (6 bases). Looked up from germline, CDR1 is SEHNR and CDR2 is FQNEAQ (reference sequence). The germline V and J ends were trimmed by 5 bases and 4 bases, with 11 bases remaining between them. The CDR3 length is 13 residues. CDR3 nucleotides: TGTGCCAGCAGCCAAACAGGGACCACTGAAGCTTTCTTT. Translated: CASSQTGTTEAFF.